Each of the 7 T cell receptor gamma chains below was sequenced from the same sample in a study of Vδ1+ human thymocytes. Study-level findings and limits: Thymic TRG and TRD repertoires appeared highly polyclonal, with Gaussian CDR3 length distributions.

Sequences come from RNA converted to cDNA by reverse transcription. CDR3 amplicons came from multiplex PCR with pooled V-gene forward and constant-region reverse primers. TCRdb reanalysed the multiplex PCR reads via CATT. The sample lists roughly 6,700 gamma-chain clones, approximately 42% seen once, with 1.5% to 2.5% in the top ten. These TCRs' antigens remain unknown. The sample was Vdelta1+ gamma-delta thymocytes from the thymus. Subset described: FACS-sorted CD3+ TCRalphabeta- TCRVdelta1+ TCRVdelta2- thymocytes. The receptors originated from a boy under three years old who had congenital heart surgery.

This clone qualifies as large. Other DNA sequences in the sample encode the same CDR3. V usage is TRGV8 and J usage is TRGJP2. CDR1 is VENAVY and CDR2 is YDSYNSRV in the germline V gene. V lost 1 base to trimming and J lost 4 bases; unmatched junction nucleotides: 0. The length of the CDR3 is 13 residues. This chain's CDR3 is CATWDSSDWIKTF. The CDR3 DNA reads as TGTGCCACCTGGGATAGTAGTGATTGGATCAAGACGTTT.

The J gene is given as TRGJ1 or TRGJ2, and the V gene is not called. The CDR3 sequence is 13 residues long. CDR3 region: CATWAFSYYKKLF. CDR3 bases: TGTGCCACCTGGGCCTTTAGTTATTATAAGAAACTCTTT.

This clone has a handful of counts. This chain joins TRGV9 and TRGJP2. This CDR3 contains 12 residues. With 2 bases clipped from V and 8 bases from J, the junction kept 2 bases outside the gene matches. Germline V gives CDR1 GITISATS, CDR2 ISYDGTV (reference sequence). The CDR3 nucleotides are TGTGCCTTGTGGGAGGCAGATTGGATCAAGACGTTT. Translated, it gives CALWEADWIKTF.

The chain employs TRGV3 and TRGJ1 or TRGJ2. In germline, CDR1 is VTNTFY, CDR2 YDVSTARD (reference sequence). The length of the CDR3 is 13 residues. The ends lost 3 bases at V and 0 bases at J; junction bases unmatched: 2. The CDR3 coding sequence is TGTGCCACCTGGGACCTGAATTATTATAAGAAACTCTTT. Protein: CATWDLNYYKKLF.

This clone occurred once. V gene TRGV5 combines with J gene TRGJ1 or TRGJ2. Since TCRdb gives no J gene, matching the DNA to germline was used here to assign it. The V gene end was trimmed by 5 bases and the J gene end by 3 bases; junction bases not matched to a gene: 7. This CDR3 region has 13 residues. In germline, CDR1 is VINAFY, CDR2 YDVSNSKD. This CDR3 reads CATWGPLYYKKLF. Here the CDR3 DNA reads TGTGCCACCTGGGGCCCGCTTTATTATAAGAAACTCTTT.

For this clone: Within the sample, other DNA sequences also encode this same CDR3. V is TRGV3 and J is TRGJ1 or TRGJ2. The CDR3 totals 14 residues. After removal of 0 bases from V and 3 bases from J, the junction contained 5 bases not matched to a gene. In germline, CDR1 is VTNTFY, CDR2 YDVSTARD (reference sequence). The DNA of the CDR3 is TGTGCCACCTGGGACAGGCTACGTTATTATAAGAAACTCTTT. Its protein product is CATWDRLRYYKKLF.

This clone appeared a single time. The genes are TRGV4 and TRGJ1 or TRGJ2. No J gene is reported in TCRdb; it was inferred here by comparing the DNA with germline. Trimming cost V 1 base and J 7 bases; bases outside gene matches: 10. Looked up from germline, CDR1 is EGSTGY and CDR2 is YDSYTSSV. The CDR3 is made up of 14 amino acids. CDR3 residues: CATWDGITRYKKLF. The CDR3 DNA is TGTGCCACCTGGGATGGAATAACGCGGTATAAGAAACTCTTT.